This section outlines one TCR beta chain sequence together with its context. The V and J ends lost 3 bases and 8 bases respectively, with 11 bases between them. The germline V gene encodes CDR1 SGHRS and CDR2 YFSETQ. There are 13 residues in the CDR3. The data originate from a study of T cells in Graves' hyperthyroidism and ophthalmopathy. Study at large: Blood was drawn when the patient was first diagnosed and still untreated.

What was amplified from RNA transcripts were TCR beta CDR3 regions. RT-PCR in the first round (using the HTBI primer set) targeted the TCR CDR3. Each CDR3 protein gets one entry after TCRdb re-called the multiplex PCR reads with MiXCR. Among more than 350,000 distinct CDR3 sequences listed, roughly 15% were seen once. This sequence was found in a woman aged 25 to 39 with Graves' ophthalmopathy. The sample was blood. The V call is TRBV5-1, the J call TRBJ1-4, with D tentatively TRBD1 (5 bases). CDR3 residues: CASSWQGAEKLFF. The DNA of the CDR3 is TGCGCCAGCAGCTGGCAGGGAGCCGAAAAACTGTTTTTT. Using reference TRBV5-1 and TRBJ1-4 for the parts outside the CDR3, the full variable domain is KAGVTQTPRYLIKTRGQQVTLSCSPISGHRSVSWYQQTPGQGLQFLFEYFSETQRNKGNFPGRFSGRQFSNSRSEMNVSTLELGDSALYLCASSWQGAEKLFFGSGTQLSVL.